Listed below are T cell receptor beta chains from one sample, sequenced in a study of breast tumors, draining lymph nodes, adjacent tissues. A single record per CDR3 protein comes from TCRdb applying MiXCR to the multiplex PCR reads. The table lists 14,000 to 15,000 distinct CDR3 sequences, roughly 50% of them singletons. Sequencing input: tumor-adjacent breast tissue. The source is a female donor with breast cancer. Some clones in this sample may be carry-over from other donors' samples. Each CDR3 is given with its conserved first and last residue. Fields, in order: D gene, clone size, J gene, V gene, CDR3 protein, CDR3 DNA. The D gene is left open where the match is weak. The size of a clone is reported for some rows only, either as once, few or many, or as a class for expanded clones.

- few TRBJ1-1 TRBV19 CASSIYGGTEAFF TGTGCCAGTAGTATATACGGGGGCACTGAAGCTTTCTTT
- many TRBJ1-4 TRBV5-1 CASRDPGANEKLFF TGCGCCAGCAGGGACCCCGGGGCTAATGAAAAACTGTTTTTT
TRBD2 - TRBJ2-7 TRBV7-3 CASSYSGRPSYEQYF TGTGCCAGCAGCTATAGCGGGAGGCCCTCCTACGAGCAGTACTTC
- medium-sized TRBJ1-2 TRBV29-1 CSALGTIPLYGYTF TGCAGCGCCCTCGGGACCATCCCCCTCTATGGCTACACCTTC
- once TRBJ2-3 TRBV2 CASSESGGARTDTQYF TGTGCCAGCAGTGAAAGTGGGGGGGCTCGGACAGATACGCAGTATTTT
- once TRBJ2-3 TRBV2 CASIGPGTAGSRDTQYF TGTGCCAGCATTGGTCCCGGGACAGCGGGATCACGGGATACGCAGTATTTT
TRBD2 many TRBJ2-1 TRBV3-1 CASSQAFSGSSSYNEQFF TGTGCCAGCAGCCAAGCGTTCAGCGGGAGTTCTTCCTACAATGAGCAGTTCTTC
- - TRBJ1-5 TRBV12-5 CASGRDGNSNQPQHF TGTGCTAGTGGGCGGGACGGAAATAGCAATCAGCCCCAGCATTTT
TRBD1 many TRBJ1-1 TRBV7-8 CASSLASGGTTEAFF TGTGCCAGCAGCTTAGCGTCAGGGGGCACCACTGAAGCTTTCTTT
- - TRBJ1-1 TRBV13 CASSSSTKGGTEAFF TGTGCCAGCAGCTCCTCTACCAAGGGTGGGACTGAAGCTTTCTTT
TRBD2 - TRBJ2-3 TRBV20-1 CSARGADVWRLAGGTDTQYF TGCAGTGCTAGGGGGGCAGACGTCTGGCGACTAGCGGGGGGCACAGATACGCAGTATTTT
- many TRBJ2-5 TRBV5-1 CASSLPNLDRQRYF TGCGCCAGCAGCTTGCCGAATCTAGACAGGCAGAGGTACTTC
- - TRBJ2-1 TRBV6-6 CASFYICSAMWTSGRNEQFF -
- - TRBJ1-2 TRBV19 CASSIGRGYGYTF TGTGCCAGTAGTATTGGAAGGGGATATGGCTACACCTTC
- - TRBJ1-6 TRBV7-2 CASSSQPQGLGNSPLHF TGTGCCAGCAGCAGCCAGCCCCAGGGTCTCGGGAATTCACCCCTCCACTTT
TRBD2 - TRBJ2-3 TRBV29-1 CSVPGVAGGTTDTQYF TGCAGCGTTCCCGGGGTAGCGGGGGGGACCACAGATACGCAGTATTTT
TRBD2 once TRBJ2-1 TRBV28 CASSFRGGRACNEQFF TGTGCCAGCAGTTTTAGGGGCGGGAGGGCCTGCAATGAGCAGTTCTTC
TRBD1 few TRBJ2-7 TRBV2 CASRGTGGTYEQYF TGTGCCAGCAGAGGGACAGGGGGTACCTACGAGCAGTACTTC
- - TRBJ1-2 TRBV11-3 CASSLAQVGKIYGYTF TGTGCCAGCAGCTTAGCCCAGGTCGGCAAGATCTATGGCTACACCTTC
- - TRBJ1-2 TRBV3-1 CASSQVGQQANYGYPF TGTGCCAGCAGCCAAGTCGGTCAGCAAGCTAACTATGGCTACCCCTTC
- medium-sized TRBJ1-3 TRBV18 CASSPKDGNTIYF TGTGCCAGCTCACCCAAGGACGGAAACACCATATATTTT
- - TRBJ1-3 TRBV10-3 CASSEWTVRTNYGYTIYF TGTGCCAGCAGTGAGTGGACAGTCCGGACTAACTATGGCTACACCATATATTTT
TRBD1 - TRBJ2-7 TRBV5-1 CASSLSGTDSYEQYF TGCGCCAGCAGCTTATCCGGGACAGACTCCTACGAGCAGTACTTC
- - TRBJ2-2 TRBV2 CASTGIPGELFF TGTGCCAGTACAGGGATACCGGGGGAGTTGTTTTTT